This T cell receptor beta chain was documented in a study of T cell repertoires in cytomegalovirus infection (dated by TCRdb to between 2018 and 2021). Study-level background: The peptide stimulations were aimed at well-studied HLA-B-restricted epitopes as well as recently identified HLA-C-restricted CMV epitopes, whose presentation resists viral immunomodulation. Donor HLA type was relevant to the analysis, as public TCR beta signatures indicated carriage of CMV infection together with the matching HLA type.

For CDR1 and CDR2, the germline V gene (reference sequence) lists DFQATT and SNEGSKA. Reading from cysteine to phenylalanine, the CDR3 counts 14 amino acids. The entry retains the CDR3 DNA only, 42 bases that are in frame from base 1. The germline V end is reduced by 6 bases and the J end by 4 bases; junction bases left unmatched: 5. Comments on this clonotype: The target of this receptor is not known. The input lacks base qualities; no much larger clone sits a single base away.

Reads for this sample came from an Illumina HiSeq 1500. The raw public data were reprocessed by TCRdb itself: fastp quality trimming at Q25, MiXCR clonotype calling, in-frame beta chains only. Every CDR3 protein is listed once, alongside the most common genes and DNA of its rows. The sample table shows 570,000 or so distinct CDR3 sequences, and 40% are seen once. The biggest ten clones account for 48% of the sample. Per the publication, the treatment or condition label means: in vitro stimulation with specific CMV peptide epitopes to enrich CMV-specific T cells. What the research found in general, with its limitations: The ex vivo response was dominated by HLA-C-restricted CMV-specific TCR beta clonotypes, which also provided the single most frequent clonotype in two of eight donors. In both this cohort and an independent roughly 350-donor cohort, the cumulative frequency of public TCR beta family members distinguished carriers of CMV infection plus the relevant HLA type.

Material: cultured PBMCs, obtained from culture after CMV antigen stimulation. Recombination linked TRBV20-1 to TRBJ2-3; TRBD2 aligns with 12 central bases. The clonotype comes from a human donor in good health (CMV status not recorded). Some clones in this sample may be carry-over from other donors' samples. The nucleotides read TGCAGTGCCCCGACTAGCGGGAGTTCAGATACGCAGTATTTT. This gives the protein CSAPTSGSSDTQYF.